This passage covers 26 T cell receptor beta chains from one sample sequenced in a study of T cells in localized non-small cell lung cancer. TCRdb keeps only in-frame clones here, not all; method: immunoSEQ multiplex PCR. The sample includes around 41,000 clones, about nine tenths seen only once; the top ten take roughly 2.6%. This specimen was peripheral blood, taken before any cancer treatment. These receptors were collected from a female donor over 55 with stage I squamous cell lung carcinoma.

The chain employs TRBV5-6 and TRBJ2-7; D is unclear. CDR1 SGHDT and CDR2 YYEEEE come from the germline V gene. Trimming pared 1 base from V and 6 bases from J, leaving 8 bases between. CDR3 length: 12 residues. Here the CDR3 DNA reads TGTGCCAGCAGCTTGTCGACCGGCGAGCAGTACTTC. It specifies CASSLSTGEQYF.

The chain employs TRBV7-2 and TRBJ2-7; 12 positions agree with TRBD2. The CDR3 is 15 residues long. Germline CDR1 SGHTA, CDR2 FQGNSA. After removal of 1 base from V and 2 bases from J, the junction contained 0 bases not matched to a gene. The chain's CDR3 is CASSLGTSGTYEQYF. The CDR3 DNA reads TGTGCCAGCAGCTTAGGGACTAGCGGGACCTACGAGCAGTACTTC.

V gene TRBV19 combines with J gene TRBJ2-7; 7 bases are shared with TRBD1. The CDR3 extends over 14 amino acids. V lost 7 bases and J lost 1; bases outside the gene matches: 7. CDR1 and CDR2 (germline): LNHDA, SQIVND (reference sequence). This CDR3 reads CASTGRQGSYEQYF. In DNA, the CDR3 is TGTGCCAGTACGGGGAGACAGGGTTCCTACGAGCAGTACTTC.

The V gene is TRBV6-5, the J gene TRBJ1-4; possible D gene TRBD1, 5 bases. This CDR3 contains 16 residues. The germline gives CDR1 MNHEY, CDR2 SVGAGI. V dropped 3 bases and J dropped 0 bases, with 11 bases sitting between them. CDR3 protein: CASSYNKGTTNEKLFF. CDR3 nucleotide sequence: TGTGCCAGCAGTTATAATAAGGGGACAACTAATGAAAAACTGTTTTTT.

This clone turned up a few times. The chain carries TRBV9 and TRBJ1-1, with D hard to call. Germline CDR1 SGDLS, CDR2 YYNGEE. Trimming removed 0 bases at V and 3 bases at J, with 15 bases between. This CDR3 region has 16 residues. CDR3 loop: CASSVDATSLDTEAFF. As DNA, the CDR3 is TGTGCCAGCAGCGTAGATGCGACCTCACTGGACACTGAAGCTTTCTTT. Together with reference TRBV9 and TRBJ1-1, the CDR3 gives the full variable domain: DSGVTQTPKHLITATGQRVTLRCSPRSGDLSVYWYQQSLDQGLQFLIQYYNGEERAKGNILERFSAQQFPDLHSELNLSSLELGDSALYFCASSVDATSLDTEAFFGQGTRLTVV.

The chain recombines TRBV7-2 with TRBJ1-4; no clear D. The CDR3 contains 13 residues. V shed 5 bases and J shed 5 bases, with 9 bases lying between them. The germline V gene has CDR1 SGHTA and CDR2 FQGNSA. CDR3: CASSRDMNEKLFF. The CDR3 DNA sequence: TGTGCCAGCAGCCGAGACATGAATGAAAAACTGTTTTTT.

The rearrangement links TRBV30 to TRBJ2-6, with D possibly being TRBD2 (5 bases). The CDR3 contains 14 residues. The germline V gene encodes CDR1 GTSNPN and CDR2 SVGIG (reference sequence). V lost 7 bases and J 1 base, leaving 11 bases between the germline ends. CDR3 nucleotide sequence: TGTGCCTACGCCACGGGGTCTGGGGCCAACGTCCTGACTTTC. Translated, it gives CAYATGSGANVLTF. The full variable domain, rest sourced from reference TRBV30 and TRBJ2-6, is SQTIHQWPATLVQPVGSPLSLECTVEGTSNPNLYWYRQAAGRGLQLLFYSVGIGQISSEVPQNLSASRPQDRQFILSSKKLLLSDSGFYLCAYATGSGANVLTFGAGSRLTVL.

Details on this clone: Here the CDR3 omits its conserved ending phenylalanine or tryptophan, so a read error is the likely source. No DNA is shown, since the ends of the CDR3 on it are uncertain; the CDR3 is the one TCRdb lists. This chain joins TRBV7-2 and TRBJ2-3; the table assigns TRBD2, which was not confirmed against the DNA. The CDR3 adds up to 12 amino acids, both ends counted. Per the germline V gene, CDR1 is SGHTA and CDR2 is FQGNSA. CDR3 amino acids: CASSLGSDLTGL.

The V call is TRBV19, the J call TRBJ2-1; D uncertain. This CDR3 contains 13 residues. Germline lookup yields CDR1 LNHDA and CDR2 SQIVND (reference sequence). V was trimmed by 2 bases and J by 10 bases, leaving 12 bases between them. The CDR3 reads CASSIKTHLEQFF. Written as DNA, the CDR3 is TGTGCCAGTAGTATAAAGACTCATCTCGAGCAGTTCTTC. Full variable domain (missing parts from reference TRBV19 and TRBJ2-1): DGGITQSPKYLFRKEGQNVTLSCEQNLNHDAMYWYRQDPGQGLRLIYYSQIVNDFQKGDIAEGYSVSREKKESFPLTVTSAQKNPTAFYLCASSIKTHLEQFFGPGTRLTVL.

The chain is built from TRBV18 and TRBJ2-7, with 9 bases matching TRBD1. Per the germline V gene, CDR1 is KGHSH and CDR2 is LQKENI. J lost 3 bases, V lost 3 bases, and 3 bases had no gene match. This CDR3 region has 14 residues. CDR3 nucleotide sequence: TGTGCCAGCTCACCGACAGGGGGAAACTACGAGCAGTACTTC. It translates to CASSPTGGNYEQYF.

The rearrangement links TRBV18 to TRBJ1-5; TRBD1 matches 10 bases. Germline V gene sequence: CDR1 KGHSH, CDR2 LQKENI. With V trimmed by 3 bases and J by 3 bases, 5 bases remained unmatched. The CDR3 totals 16 residues. CDR3 residues: CASSPSGTGANQPQHF. As DNA, the CDR3 is TGTGCCAGCTCACCCTCCGGGACAGGGGCCAATCAGCCCCAGCATTTT. Variable domain in full (rest from reference TRBV18 and TRBJ1-5): NAGVMQNPRHLVRRRGQEARLRCSPMKGHSHVYWYRQLPEEGLKFMVYLQKENIIDESGMPKERFSAEFPKEGPSILRIQQVVRGDSAAYFCASSPSGTGANQPQHFGDGTRLSIL.

V is TRBV2 and J is TRBJ1-5, with a tentative D call TRBD1 (5 bases). Germline loops: CDR1 SNHLY, CDR2 FYNNEI. Trimming took off 7 bases at V and 0 bases at J, with 16 bases between the two ends. This CDR3 has 16 residues. The CDR3 spells CASTRLGRNSNQPQHF. The CDR3, as DNA: TGTGCCAGCACCAGACTGGGACGGAATAGCAATCAGCCCCAGCATTTT.

DNA of the CDR3: TGCGCCAGCAGCCAAGCCCCCTATAGGAGCTCTGGAAACACCATATATTTT. Translation gives CASSQAPYRSSGNTIYF. The chain recombines TRBV4-1 with TRBJ1-3; no clear D. V was trimmed by 1 base and J by 0 bases, leaving 13 bases between them. The CDR3 extends over 17 amino acids. Germline V gives CDR1 MGHRA, CDR2 YSYEKL.

The chain has TRBV11-2 and TRBJ2-4, with 12 bases fitting TRBD2. CDR3 length: 16 residues. V shed 5 bases, J shed 4 bases, and the junction held 6 bases outside the gene matches. The germline gives CDR1 SGHAT, CDR2 FQNNGV. The CDR3 sequence: CASSPRTSGVKNIQYF. The CDR3 bases are TGTGCCAGCAGCCCGAGGACTAGCGGGGTTAAAAACATTCAGTACTTC.

The CDR3 sequence is CASSAGLAGVYNEQFF. In DNA, the CDR3 is TGTGCCAGCAGCGCGGGCCTAGCGGGAGTCTACAATGAGCAGTTCTTC. The chain joins TRBV7-8 to TRBJ2-1, with 10 bases identical to TRBD2. This CDR3 region has 16 residues. Unmatched junction bases numbered 7, after V lost 5 bases and J lost 3 bases. Germline V gene sequence: CDR1 SGHVS, CDR2 FQNEAQ.

V usage is TRBV7-2 and J usage is TRBJ2-1; maybe TRBD2 (6 bases). Germline values: CDR1 SGHTA, CDR2 FQGNSA. Trimming cost V 4 bases and J 12 bases, with 16 bases left between them. This CDR3 has 13 amino acids. The DNA for the CDR3 is TGTGCCAGCAGCTCAAGCGCGGGAAGTGGGCAGTTCTTC. It codes for CASSSSAGSGQFF.

The chain joins TRBV6-5 to TRBJ2-3, with D possibly matching TRBD2 (6 bases). Germline V gene data show CDR1 as MNHEY and CDR2 as SVGAGI. There are 15 residues in the CDR3. Trimming took off 5 bases at V and 1 base at J, with 13 bases between the two ends. CDR3: CASSPGTGRTDTQYF. The CDR3 coding sequence is TGTGCCAGCAGTCCCGGGACTGGCCGCACAGATACGCAGTATTTT.

The V gene is TRBV30, the J gene TRBJ1-3; D not certain. Deletions cut 0 bases from V and 0 bases from J, with 9 bases between. This CDR3 is 15 amino acids long. The germline V gene encodes CDR1 GTSNPN and CDR2 SVGIG (reference sequence). The chain's CDR3 is CAWSVQTASGNTIYF. Here the CDR3 DNA reads TGTGCCTGGAGTGTACAAACAGCCTCTGGAAACACCATATATTTT.

This chain uses TRBV6-5 with TRBJ2-7, with 12 nucleotides matching TRBD2. V shed 4 bases and J 3 bases; nucleotides not matched to a gene: 7. Germline CDR1 and CDR2: MNHEY and SVGAGI. The CDR3 is 16 residues long. CDR3 protein: CASSWASGRAIYEQYF. CDR3 nucleotides: TGTGCCAGCAGTTGGGCTAGCGGGAGGGCCATCTACGAGCAGTACTTC.

The chain carries TRBV10-1 and TRBJ2-1; 8 bases are a match to TRBD2. CDR3 length: 14 residues. Germline V lookup: CDR1 WNHNN, CDR2 SYGVQD (reference sequence). V was clipped by 6 bases and J by 7 bases; unmatched bases: 8. CDR3 in amino acids: CASREAGVGNEQFF. CDR3 nucleotide sequence: TGCGCCAGCAGAGAAGCGGGAGTTGGTAATGAGCAGTTCTTC.

The V call is TRBV19, the J call TRBJ1-3; possible D gene TRBD1, 5 bases. Trimming took off 6 bases at V and 0 bases at J, with 12 bases between the two ends. The germline CDR1 and CDR2 sequences are LNHDA and SQIVND (reference sequence). This CDR3 has 15 residues. CDR3 DNA sequence: TGTGCCAGTAGCAGGGTTCGGAGCTCTGGAAACACCATATATTTT. This encodes CASSRVRSSGNTIYF.

V and J are TRBV5-8 and TRBJ2-6; D not certain. The CDR3 has 16 amino acids. The germline gives CDR1 SGHTS, CDR2 YDEGEE. The V and J ends lost 0 bases and 4 bases respectively, with 11 bases between them. This CDR3 reads CASSLGTYSGANVLTF. CDR3 coding DNA: TGTGCCAGCAGCTTGGGGACGTACTCAGGGGCCAACGTCCTGACTTTC. Based on the CDR3 plus reference TRBV5-8 and TRBJ2-6, the full variable domain is EAGVTQSPTHLIKTRGQQATLRCSPISGHTSVYWYQQALGLGLQFLLWYDEGEERNRGNFPPRFSGRQFPNYSSELNVNALELEDSALYLCASSLGTYSGANVLTFGAGSRLTVL.

This chain links TRBV2 with TRBJ2-5, with D possibly called TRBD1 or TRBD2 (5 bases each). CDR1 SNHLY and CDR2 FYNNEI come from the germline V gene. The CDR3 is 15 amino acids. With 6 bases removed from V and 5 bases from J, the gap between germline ends came to 19 bases. The CDR3 DNA sequence: TGTGCCAGCAGCCGGGACGGCGATCCTCGGGAGACCCAGTACTTC. Protein sequence: CASSRDGDPRETQYF.

This clone was counted a single time. The gene calls are TRBV10-2 and TRBJ2-1; 8 bases line up with TRBD2. Germline loops: CDR1 WSHSY, CDR2 SAAADI. Trimming at V came to 6 bases and at J to 9 bases, leaving 10 bases not matched to a gene. The CDR3 covers 14 residues. In nucleotides, the CDR3 is TGCGCCAGCAGCCTAGGCCTAGCGGGTTTTGAGCAGTTCTTC. Its translation is CASSLGLAGFEQFF.

The chain recombines TRBV4-3 with TRBJ2-1, with TRBD2 as a possible D gene (5 bases). Trimming shortened V by 1 base and J by 5 bases, and 15 bases separated the two germline ends. This CDR3 is 16 amino acids long. Germline CDR1 is LGHNA and CDR2 is YSLEER. Here the CDR3 reads CASSQGWRVQNNEQFF. The DNA for the CDR3 is TGCGCCAGCAGCCAAGGATGGCGGGTCCAAAACAATGAGCAGTTCTTC.

The genes are TRBV18 and TRBJ1-1; the match to TRBD1 covers 10 bases. The CDR3 has 16 amino acids. Germline loops: CDR1 KGHSH, CDR2 LQKENI. The V segment lost 3 bases and the J segment 5 bases; nucleotides outside the gene matches: 9. This CDR3 reads CASSPSTGGVGTEAFF. In DNA, the CDR3 is TGTGCCAGCTCACCCTCGACAGGGGGCGTAGGGACTGAAGCTTTCTTT.